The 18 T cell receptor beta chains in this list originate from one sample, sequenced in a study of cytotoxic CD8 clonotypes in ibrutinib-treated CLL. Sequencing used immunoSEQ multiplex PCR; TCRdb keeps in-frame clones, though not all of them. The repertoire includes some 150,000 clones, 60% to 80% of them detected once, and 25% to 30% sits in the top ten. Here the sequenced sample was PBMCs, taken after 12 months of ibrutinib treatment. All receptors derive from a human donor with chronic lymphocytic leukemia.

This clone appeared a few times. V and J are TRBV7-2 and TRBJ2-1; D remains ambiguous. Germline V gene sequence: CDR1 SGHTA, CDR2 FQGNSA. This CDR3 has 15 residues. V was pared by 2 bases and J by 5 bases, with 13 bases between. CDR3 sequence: CASSLRPGRHNEQFF. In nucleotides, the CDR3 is TGTGCCAGCAGCTTACGTCCCGGACGTCACAATGAGCAGTTCTTC.

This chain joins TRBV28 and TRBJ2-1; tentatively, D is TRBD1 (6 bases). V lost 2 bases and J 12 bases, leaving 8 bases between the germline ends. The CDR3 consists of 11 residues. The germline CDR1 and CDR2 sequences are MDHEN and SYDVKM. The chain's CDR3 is CASSLSRGQFF. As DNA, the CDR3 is TGTGCCAGCAGTTTAAGCAGGGGGCAGTTCTTC.

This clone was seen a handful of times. CDR3 DNA: TGCGCCAGCAGCTTGGCAGGGTTGGGCACCGGGGAGCTGTTTTTT. Its translation: CASSLAGLGTGELFF. The rearrangement joins TRBV5-1 to TRBJ2-2; possible D gene TRBD1, 5 bases. Germline CDR1 and CDR2: SGHRS and YFSETQ. CDR3 length: 15 amino acids. Deletions cut 0 bases from V and 4 bases from J, with 10 bases between.

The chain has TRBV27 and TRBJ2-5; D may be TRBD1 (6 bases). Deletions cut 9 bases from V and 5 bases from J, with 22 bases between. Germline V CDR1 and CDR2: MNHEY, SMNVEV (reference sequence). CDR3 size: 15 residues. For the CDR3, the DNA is TGTGCCAGGGGGTTGGTTGTACAGGGTTGGGAGACCCAGTACTTC. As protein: CARGLVVQGWETQYF.

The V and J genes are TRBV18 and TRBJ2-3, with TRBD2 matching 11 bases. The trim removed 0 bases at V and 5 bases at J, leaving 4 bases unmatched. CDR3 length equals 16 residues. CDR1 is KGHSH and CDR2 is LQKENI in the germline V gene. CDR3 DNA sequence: TGTGCCAGCTCACCACCGTCTAGCGGGGGGAAAGATACGCAGTATTTT. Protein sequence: CASSPPSSGGKDTQYF.

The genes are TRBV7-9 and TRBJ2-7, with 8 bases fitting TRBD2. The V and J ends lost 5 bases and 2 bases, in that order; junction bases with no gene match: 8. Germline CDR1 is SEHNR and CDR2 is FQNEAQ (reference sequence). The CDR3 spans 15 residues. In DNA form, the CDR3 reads TGTGCCAGCAGCCCTGAACTAGCGGCGGCCTACGAGCAGTACTTC. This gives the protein CASSPELAAAYEQYF.

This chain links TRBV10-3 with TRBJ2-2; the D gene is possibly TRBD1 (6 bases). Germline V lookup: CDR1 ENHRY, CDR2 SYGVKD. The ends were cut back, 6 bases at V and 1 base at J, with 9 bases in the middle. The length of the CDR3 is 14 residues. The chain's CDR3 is CAIRRGQNTGELFF. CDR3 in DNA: TGTGCCATCAGGAGGGGACAGAACACCGGGGAGCTGTTTTTT.

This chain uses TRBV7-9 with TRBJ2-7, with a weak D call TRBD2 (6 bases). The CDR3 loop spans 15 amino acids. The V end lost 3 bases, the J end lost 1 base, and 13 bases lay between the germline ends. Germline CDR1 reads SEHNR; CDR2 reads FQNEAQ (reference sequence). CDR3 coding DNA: TGTGCCAGCAGCTTTGAGGAGGGATCTTCCTACGAGCAGTACTTC. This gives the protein CASSFEEGSSYEQYF.

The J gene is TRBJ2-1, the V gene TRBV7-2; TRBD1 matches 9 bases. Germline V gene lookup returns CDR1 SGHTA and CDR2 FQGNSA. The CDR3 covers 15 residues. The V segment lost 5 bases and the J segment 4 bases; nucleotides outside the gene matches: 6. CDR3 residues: CASSLGQGNYNEQFF. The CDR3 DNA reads TGTGCCAGCAGCCTCGGACAGGGGAATTACAATGAGCAGTTCTTC.

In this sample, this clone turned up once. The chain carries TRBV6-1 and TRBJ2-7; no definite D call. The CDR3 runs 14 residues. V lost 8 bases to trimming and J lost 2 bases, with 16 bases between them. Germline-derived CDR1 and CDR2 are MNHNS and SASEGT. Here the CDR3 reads CASFRNGNTYEQYF. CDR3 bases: TGTGCCAGCTTCCGGAACGGTAACACCTACGAGCAGTACTTC.

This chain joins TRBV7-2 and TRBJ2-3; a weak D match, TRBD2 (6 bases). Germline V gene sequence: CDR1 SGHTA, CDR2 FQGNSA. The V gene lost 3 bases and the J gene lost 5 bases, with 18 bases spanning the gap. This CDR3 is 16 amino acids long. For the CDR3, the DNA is TGTGCCAGCAGCTTTGGGCTAGCGAGGGCGCGAGATACGCAGTATTTT. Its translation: CASSFGLARARDTQYF.

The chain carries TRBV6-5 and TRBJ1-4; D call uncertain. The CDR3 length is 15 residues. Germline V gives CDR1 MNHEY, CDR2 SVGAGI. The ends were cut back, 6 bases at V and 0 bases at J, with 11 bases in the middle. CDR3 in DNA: TGTGCCAGCAGGGGCAGAATTGCAACTAATGAAAAACTGTTTTTT. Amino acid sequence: CASRGRIATNEKLFF.

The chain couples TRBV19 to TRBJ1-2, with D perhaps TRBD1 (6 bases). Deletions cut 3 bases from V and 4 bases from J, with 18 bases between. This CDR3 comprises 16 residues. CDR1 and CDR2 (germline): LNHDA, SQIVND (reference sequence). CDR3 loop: CASSMGAAVLGYGYTF. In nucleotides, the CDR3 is TGTGCCAGTAGTATGGGGGCCGCAGTTCTCGGCTATGGCTACACCTTC.

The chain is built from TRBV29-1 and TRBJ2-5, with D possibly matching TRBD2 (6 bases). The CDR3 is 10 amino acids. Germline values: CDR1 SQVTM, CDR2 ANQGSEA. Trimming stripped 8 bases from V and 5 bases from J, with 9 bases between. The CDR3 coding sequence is TGCAGCACCCGGGGGGAGACCCAGTACTTC. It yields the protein CSTRGETQYF.

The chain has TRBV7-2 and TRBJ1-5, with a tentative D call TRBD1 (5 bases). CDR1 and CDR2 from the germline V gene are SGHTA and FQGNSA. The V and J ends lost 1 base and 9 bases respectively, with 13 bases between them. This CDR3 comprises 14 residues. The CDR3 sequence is CASSLGTGVRPQHF. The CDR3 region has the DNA TGTGCCAGCAGCTTAGGGACGGGGGTAAGGCCCCAGCATTTT.

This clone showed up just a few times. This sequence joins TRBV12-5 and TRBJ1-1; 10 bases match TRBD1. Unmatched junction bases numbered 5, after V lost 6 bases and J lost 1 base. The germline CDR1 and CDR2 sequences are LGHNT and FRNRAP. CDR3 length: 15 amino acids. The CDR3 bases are TGTGCTAGTGGCGGACAGGGGGGTGGGAACACTGAAGCTTTCTTT. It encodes CASGGQGGGNTEAFF.

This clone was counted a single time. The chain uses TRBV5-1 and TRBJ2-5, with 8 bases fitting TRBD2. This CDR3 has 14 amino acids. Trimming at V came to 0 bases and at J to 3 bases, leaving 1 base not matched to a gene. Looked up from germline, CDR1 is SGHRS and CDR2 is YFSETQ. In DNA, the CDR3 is TGCGCCAGCAGCTTGGCACTAGCGGAAGAGACCCAGTACTTC. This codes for CASSLALAEETQYF.

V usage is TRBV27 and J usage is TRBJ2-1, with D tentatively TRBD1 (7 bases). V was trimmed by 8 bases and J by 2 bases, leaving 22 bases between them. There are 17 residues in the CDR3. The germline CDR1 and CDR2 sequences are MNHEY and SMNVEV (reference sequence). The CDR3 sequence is CASSTAGQPIPYNEQFF. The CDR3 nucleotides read TGTGCCAGCTCTACCGCGGGACAGCCCATTCCCTACAATGAGCAGTTCTTC.